These 3 T cell receptor beta chains share one sample of origin, sequenced in a study of vaccination effects on CD4 cells after COVID-19. The protocol was immunoSEQ multiplex PCR, while the TCRdb copy is restricted to in-frame clones and leaves out a portion. The sample records 45,000 to 55,000 clones, around 70% being singletons. These receptors have no known antigen. Cells that had been cultured for 10 days were the source of isolated CD4+ T cells. Vaccination of participants consisted of two doses of either the BNT162b2 or mRNA-1273 vaccine. Sequenced here: CD4+ T cells from PBMCs cultured without peptide, sampled after COVID-19 vaccination. The receptors originated from a human donor who received a COVID-19 vaccine.

A few counts support this clone. The junction and the germline gene differ at one end; a read error may be behind it. The chain combines TRBV29-1 with TRBJ2-1; D possibly matches TRBD1 or TRBD2 (5 bases each). The CDR3 runs to 11 residues. CDR1 and CDR2 (germline): SQVTM, ANQGSEA. The DNA of the CDR3 is TGCAGCGTTGAAAGGGGCGGACGGGGAGTCTTC. This encodes CSVERGGRGVF.

The V and J genes are TRBV6-5 and TRBJ2-1; 11 bases agree with TRBD1. Per germline, CDR1 MNHEY and CDR2 SVGAGI. This CDR3 contains 13 residues. Trimming took 10 bases from V and 7 from J; bases not matched to a gene: 6. CDR3 protein: CATRTGGLNEQFF. Written as DNA, the CDR3 is TGTGCCACCAGGACAGGGGGCTTGAATGAGCAGTTCTTC.

This chain connects TRBV6-1 to TRBJ2-7, with D possibly TRBD2 on 7 matching bases. Trimming removed 2 bases at V and 2 bases at J, with 13 bases between. The CDR3 runs to 15 residues. Germline V gives CDR1 MNHNS, CDR2 SASEGT. In DNA form, the CDR3 reads TGTGCCAGCAGTGAATTTGGGGGGGCCCCCTACGAGCAGTACTTC. Its translation is CASSEFGGAPYEQYF.